A single sample is the source of the 2 T cell receptor beta chains below, sequenced in a study of PD-1 blockade in classical Hodgkin lymphoma. The time point is: newly diagnosed, previously untreated cHL patient sample. Clones were sequenced by immunoSEQ multiplex PCR, and TCRdb holds only the in-frame ones, with some missing. The sample shows under 30,000 clones, 80% to 95% of them seen only once. The sequenced material came from peripheral blood mononuclear cells (PBMCs). The receptors stem from a human donor with classical Hodgkin lymphoma.

This clone was observed a single time. This chain links TRBV28 with TRBJ1-1; D gene unclear. This CDR3 contains 15 residues. The germline V and J ends were trimmed by 5 bases and 0 bases, with 13 bases remaining between them. From germline, CDR1 is MDHEN and CDR2 SYDVKM. The CDR3 here is CASSPHAGMNTEAFF. The CDR3 DNA reads TGTGCCAGCAGTCCCCACGCGGGTATGAACACTGAAGCTTTCTTT. Using reference TRBV28 and TRBJ1-1 for the parts outside the CDR3, the full variable domain is DVKVTQSSRYLVKRTGEKVFLECVQDMDHENMFWYRQDPGLGLRLIYFSYDVKMKEKGDIPEGYSVSREKKERFSLILESASTNQTSMYLCASSPHAGMNTEAFFGQGTRLTVV.

This clone was seen a handful of times. The rearrangement joins TRBV19 to TRBJ1-2, with 7 bases fitting TRBD1. V lost 10 bases to trimming and J lost 8 bases; unmatched junction nucleotides: 13. The CDR3 has 13 amino acids. Looked up from germline, CDR1 is LNHDA and CDR2 is SQIVND (reference sequence). CDR3 bases: TGTGCCACCCGACGCGACAGGGCTGGCGGCTACACCTTC. It yields the protein CATRRDRAGGYTF.